This T cell receptor (beta chain) is from a study of blood T cells in healthy people across ages. The germline gives CDR1 KGHSH, CDR2 LQKENI. CDR3 length: 14 residues. The junction had 8 bases not matched to a gene; V was cut back by 5 bases and J by 8 bases. Together with a sample-barcoded 5' primer, a J-beta primer mix was included in a second PCR lasting roughly 6 to 12 cycles. TCRdb passed the 5' RACE reads through MiXCR, listing each CDR3 protein once. The sample has hundreds of thousands of distinct CDR3 sequences, approximately 47% seen once. The chain links TRBV18 to TRBJ1-5; 8 nucleotides line up with TRBD1. This receptor was obtained from a man in his 60s in good health. The sequenced sample was blood. The CDR3 loop is CASSSGGPPEPQHF. The CDR3 nucleotides read TGTGCCAGCTCATCAGGGGGCCCCCCGGAGCCCCAGCATTTT.